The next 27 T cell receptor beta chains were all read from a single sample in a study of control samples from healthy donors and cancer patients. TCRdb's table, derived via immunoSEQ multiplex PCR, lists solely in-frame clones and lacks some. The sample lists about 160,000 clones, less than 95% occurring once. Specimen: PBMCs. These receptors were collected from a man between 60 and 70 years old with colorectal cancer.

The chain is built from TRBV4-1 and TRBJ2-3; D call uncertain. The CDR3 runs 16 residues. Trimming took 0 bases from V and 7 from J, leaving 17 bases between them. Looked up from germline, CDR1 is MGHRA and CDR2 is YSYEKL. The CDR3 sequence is CASSQDLGSSQNTQYF. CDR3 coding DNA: TGCGCCAGCAGCCAAGATTTGGGCAGTTCACAAAATACGCAGTATTTT.

The CDR3 here is CASSSGQGAFIGYGYTF. DNA for the CDR3: TGTGCCAGCAGTTCTGGACAGGGGGCGTTTATAGGCTATGGCTACACCTTC. The chain uses TRBV27 and TRBJ1-2; 11 nucleotides match TRBD1. Germline CDR1 reads MNHEY; CDR2 reads SMNVEV (reference sequence). CDR3 length: 17 amino acids. Trimming at V came to 4 bases and at J to 4 bases, leaving 11 bases not matched to a gene.

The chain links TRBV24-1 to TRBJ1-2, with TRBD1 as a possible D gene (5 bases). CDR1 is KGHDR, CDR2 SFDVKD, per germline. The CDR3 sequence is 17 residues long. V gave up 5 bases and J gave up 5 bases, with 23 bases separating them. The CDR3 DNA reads TGTGCCACCAGTGCCTCCGGAACCCGGGACCTACGTTATGGCTACACCTTC. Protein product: CATSASGTRDLRYGYTF.

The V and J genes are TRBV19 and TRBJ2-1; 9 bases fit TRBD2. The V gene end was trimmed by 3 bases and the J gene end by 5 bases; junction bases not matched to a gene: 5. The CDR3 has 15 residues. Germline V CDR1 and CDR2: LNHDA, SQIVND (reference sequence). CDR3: CASSILAGSNNEQFF. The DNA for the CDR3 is TGTGCCAGTAGTATCCTAGCGGGGTCAAACAATGAGCAGTTCTTC.

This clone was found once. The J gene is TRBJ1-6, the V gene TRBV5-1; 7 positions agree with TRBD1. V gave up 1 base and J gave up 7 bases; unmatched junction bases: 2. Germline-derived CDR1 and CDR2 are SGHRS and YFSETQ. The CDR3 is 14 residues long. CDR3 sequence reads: CASSLQGENSPLHF. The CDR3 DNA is TGCGCCAGCAGCTTGCAGGGGGAAAATTCACCCCTCCACTTT.

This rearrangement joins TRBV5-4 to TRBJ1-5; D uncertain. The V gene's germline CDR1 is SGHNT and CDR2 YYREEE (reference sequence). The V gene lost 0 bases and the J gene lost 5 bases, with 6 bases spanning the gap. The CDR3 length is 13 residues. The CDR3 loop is CASSLGQDQPQHF. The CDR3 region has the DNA TGTGCCAGCAGCTTGGGGCAGGATCAGCCCCAGCATTTT.

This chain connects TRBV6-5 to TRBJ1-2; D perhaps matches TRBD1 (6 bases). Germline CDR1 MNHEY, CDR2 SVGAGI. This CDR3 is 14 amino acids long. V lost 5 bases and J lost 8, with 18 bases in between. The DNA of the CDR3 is TGTGCCAGCAGTACCCGGACAGCCCTAGAGGGCTACACCTTC. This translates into CASSTRTALEGYTF.

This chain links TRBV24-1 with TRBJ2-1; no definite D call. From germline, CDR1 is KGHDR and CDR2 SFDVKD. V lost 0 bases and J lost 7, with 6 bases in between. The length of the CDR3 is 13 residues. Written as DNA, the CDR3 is TGTGCCACCAGTGATTTGAACGAGAATGAGCAGTTCTTC. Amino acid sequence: CATSDLNENEQFF.

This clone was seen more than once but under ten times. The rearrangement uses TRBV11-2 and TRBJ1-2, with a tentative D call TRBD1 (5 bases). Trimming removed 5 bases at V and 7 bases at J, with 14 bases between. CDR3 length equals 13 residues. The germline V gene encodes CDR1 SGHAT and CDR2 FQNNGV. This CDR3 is CASSPPGVAGYTF. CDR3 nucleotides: TGTGCCAGCAGCCCTCCGGGGGTCGCTGGCTACACCTTC.

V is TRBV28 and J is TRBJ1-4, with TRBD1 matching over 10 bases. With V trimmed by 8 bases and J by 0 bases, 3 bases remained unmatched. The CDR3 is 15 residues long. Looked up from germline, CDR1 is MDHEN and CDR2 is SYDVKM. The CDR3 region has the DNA TGTGCCAGCTGGGACAGGGGTACAACTAATGAAAAACTGTTTTTT. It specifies CASWDRGTTNEKLFF.

CDR3 sequence reads: CASSLGPSGNTIYF. CDR3 nucleotide sequence: TGTGCCAGCAGTTTAGGCCCTTCTGGAAACACCATATATTTT. J is TRBJ1-3 and V is TRBV27; no definite D call. This CDR3 is 14 amino acids long. V gave up 2 bases and J gave up 1 base, with 6 bases separating them. Germline values: CDR1 MNHEY, CDR2 SMNVEV (reference sequence).

In DNA, the CDR3 is TGCAGCGTGAAGACCGGAGACGATACGCAGTATTTT. This encodes CSVKTGDDTQYF. The rearrangement links TRBV29-1 to TRBJ2-3; D not certain. V shed 6 bases and J shed 6 bases, with 13 bases lying between them. The CDR3 contains 12 residues. The germline V gene has CDR1 SQVTM and CDR2 ANQGSEA.

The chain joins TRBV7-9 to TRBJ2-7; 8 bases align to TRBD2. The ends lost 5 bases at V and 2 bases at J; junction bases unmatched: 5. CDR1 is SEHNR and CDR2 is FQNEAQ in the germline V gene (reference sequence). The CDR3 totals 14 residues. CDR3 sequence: CASSNSGAPYEQYF. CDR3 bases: TGTGCCAGCAGCAATAGCGGGGCCCCCTACGAGCAGTACTTC. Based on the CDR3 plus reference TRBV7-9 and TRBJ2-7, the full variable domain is DTGVSQNPRHKITKRGQNVTFRCDPISEHNRLYWYRQTLGQGPEFLTYFQNEAQLEKSRLLSDRFSAERPKGSFSTLEIQRTEQGDSAMYLCASSNSGAPYEQYFGPGTRLTVT.

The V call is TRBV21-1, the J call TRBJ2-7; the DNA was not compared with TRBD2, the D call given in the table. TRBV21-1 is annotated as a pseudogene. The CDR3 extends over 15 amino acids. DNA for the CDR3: TGTGCCGGCCAAATACAGAGGGTGATGGTATACGAGCAGTACTTC. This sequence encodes CAGQIQRVMVYEQYF.

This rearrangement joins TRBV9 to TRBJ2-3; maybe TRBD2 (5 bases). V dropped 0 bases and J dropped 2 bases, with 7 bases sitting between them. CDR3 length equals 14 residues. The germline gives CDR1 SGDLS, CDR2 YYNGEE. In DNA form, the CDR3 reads TGTGCCAGCAGCGTAGGAGGGATCACAGATACGCAGTATTTT. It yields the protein CASSVGGITDTQYF. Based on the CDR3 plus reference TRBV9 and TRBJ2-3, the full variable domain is DSGVTQTPKHLITATGQRVTLRCSPRSGDLSVYWYQQSLDQGLQFLIQYYNGEERAKGNILERFSAQQFPDLHSELNLSSLELGDSALYFCASSVGGITDTQYFGPGTRLTVL.

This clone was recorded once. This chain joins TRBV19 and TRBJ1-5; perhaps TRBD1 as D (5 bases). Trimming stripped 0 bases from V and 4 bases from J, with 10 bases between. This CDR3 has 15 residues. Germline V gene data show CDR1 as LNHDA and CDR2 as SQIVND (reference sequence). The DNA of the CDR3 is TGTGCCAGTAGTATAGATCAGGGCTTTAATCAGCCCCAGCATTTT. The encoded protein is CASSIDQGFNQPQHF. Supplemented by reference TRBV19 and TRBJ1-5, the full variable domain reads DGGITQSPKYLFRKEGQNVTLSCEQNLNHDAMYWYRQDPGQGLRLIYYSQIVNDFQKGDIAEGYSVSREKKESFPLTVTSAQKNPTAFYLCASSIDQGFNQPQHFGDGTRLSIL.

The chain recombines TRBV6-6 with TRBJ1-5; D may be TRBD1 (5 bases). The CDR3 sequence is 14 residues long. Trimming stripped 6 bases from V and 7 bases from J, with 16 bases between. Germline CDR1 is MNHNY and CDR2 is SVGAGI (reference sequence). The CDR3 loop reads CASSPGTTKQPQHF. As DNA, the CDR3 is TGTGCCAGCAGCCCCGGGACTACTAAACAGCCCCAGCATTTT.

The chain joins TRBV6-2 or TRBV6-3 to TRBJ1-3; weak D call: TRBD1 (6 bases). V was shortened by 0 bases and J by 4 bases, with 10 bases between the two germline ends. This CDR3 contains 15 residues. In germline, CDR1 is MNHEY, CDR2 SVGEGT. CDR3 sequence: CASSYSTGPGNTIYF. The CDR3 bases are TGTGCCAGCAGTTACTCTACAGGGCCCGGAAACACCATATATTTT.

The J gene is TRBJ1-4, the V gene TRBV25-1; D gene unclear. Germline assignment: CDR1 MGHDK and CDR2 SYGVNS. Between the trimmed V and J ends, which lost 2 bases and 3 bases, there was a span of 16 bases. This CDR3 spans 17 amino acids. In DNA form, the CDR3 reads TGTGCCAGCAGTGAAAATCCTTGGAAGGATTCTAATGAAAAACTGTTTTTT. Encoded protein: CASSENPWKDSNEKLFF. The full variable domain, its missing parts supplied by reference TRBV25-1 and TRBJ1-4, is EADIYQTPRYLVIGTGKKITLECSQTMGHDKMYWYQQDPGMELHLIHYSYGVNSTEKGDLSSESTVSRIRTEHFPLTLESARPSHTSQYLCASSENPWKDSNEKLFFGSGTQLSVL.

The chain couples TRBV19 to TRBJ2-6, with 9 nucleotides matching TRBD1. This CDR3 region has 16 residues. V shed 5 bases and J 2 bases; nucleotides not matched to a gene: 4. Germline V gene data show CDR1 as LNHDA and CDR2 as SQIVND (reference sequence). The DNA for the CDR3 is TGTGCCAGTAGTCCCACAGGGGGCGCTGGGGCCAACGTCCTGACTTTC. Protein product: CASSPTGGAGANVLTF.

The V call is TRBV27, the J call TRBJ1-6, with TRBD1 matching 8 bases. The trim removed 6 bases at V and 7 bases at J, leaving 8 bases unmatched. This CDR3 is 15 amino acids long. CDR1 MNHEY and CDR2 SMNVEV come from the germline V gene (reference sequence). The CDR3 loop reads CASSLPGQENSPLHF. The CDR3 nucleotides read TGTGCCAGCAGCCTACCGGGACAGGAGAATTCACCCCTCCACTTT.

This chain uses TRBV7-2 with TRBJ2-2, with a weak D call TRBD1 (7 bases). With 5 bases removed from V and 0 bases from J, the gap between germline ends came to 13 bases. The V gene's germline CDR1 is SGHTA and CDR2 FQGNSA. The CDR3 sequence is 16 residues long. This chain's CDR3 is CASSPQGGPNTGELFF. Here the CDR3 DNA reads TGTGCCAGCAGCCCTCAGGGGGGTCCGAACACCGGGGAGCTGTTTTTT.

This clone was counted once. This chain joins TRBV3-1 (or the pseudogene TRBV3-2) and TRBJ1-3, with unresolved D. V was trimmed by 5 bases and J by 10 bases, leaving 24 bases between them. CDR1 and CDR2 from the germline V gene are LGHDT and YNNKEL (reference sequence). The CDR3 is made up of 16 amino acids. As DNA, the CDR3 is TGTGCCAGCAGCTTTAACCCGGGCCGGCCGATTGGTACCATATATTTT. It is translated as CASSFNPGRPIGTIYF.

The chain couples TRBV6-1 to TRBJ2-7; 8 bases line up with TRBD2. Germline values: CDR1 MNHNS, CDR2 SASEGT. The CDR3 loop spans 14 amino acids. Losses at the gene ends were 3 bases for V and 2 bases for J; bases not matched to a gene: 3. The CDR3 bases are TGTGCCAGCAGTGATCAGCGGGGGACCTACGAGCAGTACTTC. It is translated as CASSDQRGTYEQYF.

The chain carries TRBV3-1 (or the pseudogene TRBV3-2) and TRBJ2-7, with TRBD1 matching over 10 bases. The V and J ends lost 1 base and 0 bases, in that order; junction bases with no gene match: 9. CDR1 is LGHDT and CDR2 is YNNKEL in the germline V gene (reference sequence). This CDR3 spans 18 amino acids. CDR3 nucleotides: TGTGCCAGCAGCCAAGTTCTGGGACAGGGGACCCACTCCTACGAGCAGTACTTC. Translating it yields CASSQVLGQGTHSYEQYF.

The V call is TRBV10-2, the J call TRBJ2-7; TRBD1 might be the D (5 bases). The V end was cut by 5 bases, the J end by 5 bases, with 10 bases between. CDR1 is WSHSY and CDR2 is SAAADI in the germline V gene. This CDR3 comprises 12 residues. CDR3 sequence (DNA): TGCGCCAGCAGTCAGGGTTTCCACGAGCAGTACTTC. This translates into CASSQGFHEQYF.

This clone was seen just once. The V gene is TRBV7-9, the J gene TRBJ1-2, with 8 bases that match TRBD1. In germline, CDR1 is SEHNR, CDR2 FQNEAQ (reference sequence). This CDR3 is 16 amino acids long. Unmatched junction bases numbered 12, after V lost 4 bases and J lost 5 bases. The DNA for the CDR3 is TGTGCCAGCAGCTCCGGACAGGGAGCTGCGGGGTATGGCTACACCTTC. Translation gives CASSSGQGAAGYGYTF.